This entry lists 18 T cell receptor beta chains sequenced from one sample in a study of post-analysis software for immune sequencing data. Study conclusions and caveats: Elevated frequency relative to controls characterized four or five TRBV segments in patients, TRBV5-6, TRBV5-1 and TRBV20-1 among them.

Antigen specificity for these receptors is unknown. Researchers reported that TCR beta cDNA libraries carried unique molecular identifiers. TCRdb independently ran MiXCR on the PCR reads; one entry per CDR3 protein. The sample contains hundreds of thousands of distinct CDR3 sequences, approximately 57% of which appear only once. Sample: blood. The origin of the receptors is a girl aged 10 to 17 with multiple sclerosis.

This rearrangement joins TRBV12-3 or TRBV12-4 to TRBJ1-5, with 7 positions matching TRBD1. V gave up 5 bases and J gave up 6 bases; unmatched junction bases: 7. This CDR3 has 14 residues. The CDR3 bases are TGTGCCAGCAGTCTCCGACAGGGTGGTCAGCCCCAGCATTTT. Protein sequence: CASSLRQGGQPQHF.

This clonotype showed up just a few times. V usage is TRBV9 and J usage is TRBJ2-3; tentatively, D is TRBD2 (5 bases). This CDR3 comprises 15 residues. Germline-derived CDR1 and CDR2 are SGDLS and YYNGEE. Trimming removed 4 bases from V and 6 bases from J, with 18 bases in between. The CDR3 sequence is CASSPLNGLSDTQYF. Written as DNA, the CDR3 is TGTGCCAGCAGCCCACTTAACGGACTGTCGGATACGCAGTATTTT.

This clonotype was seen a single time. The chain combines TRBV20-1 with TRBJ2-5; D gene uncertain. Trimming removed 7 bases at V and 1 base at J, with 13 bases between. Germline V lookup: CDR1 DFQATT, CDR2 SNEGSKA (reference sequence). The CDR3 is 13 residues long. The CDR3 bases are TGCAGTGAGGGCAGCCCGCTCCAAGAGACCCAGTACTTC. Translation: CSEGSPLQETQYF.

The J gene is TRBJ2-3, the V gene TRBV10-3, with TRBD2 matching 9 bases. Germline V CDR1 and CDR2: ENHRY, SYGVKD. Trimming took 1 base from V and 3 from J; bases not matched to a gene: 5. This CDR3 comprises 16 residues. The CDR3 reads CAISELEREVTDTQYF. As DNA, the CDR3 is TGTGCCATCAGTGAGTTGGAGCGGGAGGTTACAGATACGCAGTATTTT.

The chain couples TRBV20-1 to TRBJ2-6; D is tentatively TRBD1 or TRBD2 (7 bases each). The CDR3 contains 17 residues. Looked up from germline, CDR1 is DFQATT and CDR2 is SNEGSKA (reference sequence). Trimming took 2 bases from V and 2 from J, leaving 16 bases between them. CDR3 loop: CSARFPGGGAGANVLTF. Written as DNA, the CDR3 is TGCAGTGCTAGATTTCCAGGGGGGGGAGCTGGGGCCAACGTCCTGACTTTC.

There are a few counts of this clonotype. The V and J genes are TRBV12-3 or TRBV12-4 and TRBJ1-5; 9 nucleotides match TRBD1. The length of the CDR3 is 13 residues. J lost 6 bases, V lost 4 bases, and 1 base had no gene match. The CDR3 sequence is CASSWTGVQPQHF. DNA of the CDR3: TGTGCCAGCAGTTGGACAGGGGTTCAGCCCCAGCATTTT.

This clonotype was detected only a few times. The rearrangement links TRBV5-6 to TRBJ2-5; TRBD2 is a possible D gene (6 bases). Germline V lookup: CDR1 SGHDT, CDR2 YYEEEE. CDR3 length: 13 residues. V shed 0 bases and J shed 11 bases, with 14 bases lying between them. In DNA, the CDR3 is TGTGCCAGCAGCTTGGGCCCCACCCGGGAGCAGTACTTC. Translation: CASSLGPTREQYF.

This clonotype occurred a few times. The rearrangement links TRBV5-1 to TRBJ2-5; 9 bases are a match to TRBD2. Trimming cost V 4 bases and J 3 bases; bases outside gene matches: 10. CDR3 size: 16 residues. Germline V gives CDR1 SGHRS, CDR2 YFSETQ. The CDR3 loop reads CASSPGVAGEKETQYF. The CDR3 DNA reads TGCGCCAGCAGCCCGGGGGTAGCGGGAGAGAAAGAGACCCAGTACTTC.

The V gene is TRBV5-1, the J gene TRBJ2-5, with 12 bases fitting TRBD2. This CDR3 is 15 amino acids long. The V gene's germline CDR1 is SGHRS and CDR2 YFSETQ. The junction had 2 bases not matched to a gene; V was cut back by 0 bases and J by 5 bases. CDR3 region: CASSLETSGRETQYF. DNA of the CDR3: TGCGCCAGCAGCTTGGAAACTAGCGGGAGGGAGACCCAGTACTTC. Variable domain in full (rest from reference TRBV5-1 and TRBJ2-5): KAGVTQTPRYLIKTRGQQVTLSCSPISGHRSVSWYQQTPGQGLQFLFEYFSETQRNKGNFPGRFSGRQFSNSRSEMNVSTLELGDSALYLCASSLETSGRETQYFGPGTRLLVL.

The rearrangement joins TRBV7-9 to TRBJ2-3; D is tentatively TRBD1 or TRBD2 (5 bases each). This CDR3 spans 14 amino acids. The V end lost 5 bases, the J end lost 4 bases, and 13 bases lay between the germline ends. Germline CDR1 is SEHNR and CDR2 is FQNEAQ (reference sequence). The CDR3 coding sequence is TGTGCCAGCAGCCCAGGGTCGGGGTCAGATACGCAGTATTTT. Residues: CASSPGSGSDTQYF.

This chain connects TRBV20-1 to TRBJ2-1, with D unresolved. This CDR3 is built from 12 residues. Trimming left V 5 bases short and J 3 bases short, with 8 bases between. Germline loops: CDR1 DFQATT, CDR2 SNEGSKA (reference sequence). The CDR3 DNA reads as TGCAGTGCTCCGGAACACTACAATGAGCAGTTCTTC. Its translation: CSAPEHYNEQFF.

The chain couples TRBV6-1 to TRBJ2-5, with D maybe TRBD1 (6 bases). TRBJ2-7 matches the DNA end more closely, so the J call is doubtful. The germline V gene encodes CDR1 MNHNS and CDR2 SASEGT. CDR3 length: 13 residues. The DNA of the CDR3 is TGTGCCAGCAGGATGATCACAGGGCGCGAGCAGTACTTC. Its translation: CASRMITGREQYF.

The V call is TRBV10-1, the J call TRBJ2-3, with 10 bases matching TRBD2. Trimming removed 8 bases from V and 5 bases from J; junction bases left unmatched: 10. Per germline, CDR1 WNHNN and CDR2 SYGVQD (reference sequence). This CDR3 region has 15 residues. In DNA form, the CDR3 reads TGCGCCAGCTCCAGCGGGAGGGCCCTCGTAGATACGCAGTATTTT. This sequence encodes CASSSGRALVDTQYF.

The genes are TRBV12-3 or TRBV12-4 and TRBJ2-1, with D perhaps TRBD1 (6 bases). The CDR3 extends over 14 amino acids. Between the trimmed V and J ends, which lost 4 bases and 13 bases, there was a span of 20 bases. The CDR3 DNA is TGTGCCAGCAGTTGGGGGCACCCCCAAGAGACCCAGTTCTTC. It translates to CASSWGHPQETQFF.

This chain uses TRBV10-3 with TRBJ2-3; D gene ambiguous. The CDR3 covers 13 residues. With 4 bases removed from V and 4 bases from J, the gap between germline ends came to 9 bases. The germline CDR1 and CDR2 sequences are ENHRY and SYGVKD. CDR3 DNA: TGTGCCATCAGTGTTAACCGGCCAGATACGCAGTATTTT. Protein product: CAISVNRPDTQYF.

The V gene is TRBV29-1, the J gene TRBJ2-3, with D tentatively TRBD1 (6 bases). CDR1 and CDR2 from the germline V gene are SQVTM and ANQGSEA. The CDR3 is 16 amino acids. Between the trimmed V and J ends, which lost 4 bases and 1 base, there was a span of 18 bases. This CDR3 reads CSVVGPFRGGTDTQYF. CDR3 in DNA: TGCAGCGTTGTGGGACCCTTCAGGGGCGGCACAGATACGCAGTATTTT.

This clonotype was recorded a few times. The V gene is TRBV4-2, the J gene TRBJ2-5, with D unresolved. The CDR3 is 14 residues long. Between the trimmed V and J ends, which lost 0 bases and 5 bases, there was a span of 10 bases. Germline V lookup: CDR1 LGHNA, CDR2 YNFKEQ. The CDR3 DNA reads TGTGCCAGCAGCCAAGATCCGGGCGGTGAGACCCAGTACTTC. This gives the protein CASSQDPGGETQYF.

The J gene is TRBJ1-1, the V gene TRBV18, with 10 nucleotides matching TRBD1. Germline V gene data show CDR1 as KGHSH and CDR2 as LQKENI. With V trimmed by 6 bases and J by 4 bases, 5 bases remained unmatched. The CDR3 runs to 14 residues. The CDR3 DNA is TGTGCCAGCTCGCGGGACAGGGGTCCCACTGAAGCTTTCTTT. It encodes CASSRDRGPTEAFF.